The sequence of this T cell receptor beta chain was determined in a study of cytomegalovirus exposure and HLA in healthy donors. This CDR3 region has 14 residues. CDR1 SGHRS and CDR2 YFSETQ come from the germline V gene. J gave up 6 bases and V 7 bases, and 9 bases lay outside the gene matches. This clone was detected only a few times. Its target is unknown. The PCR ran on 60 Vbeta and 13 Jbeta primers. The method was immunoSEQ multiplex PCR; TCRdb's version includes in-frame clones alone and lacks a portion of them. The data contain some 190,000 clones, approximately 84% of them singletons. Findings and caveats of the study: Earlier results showed most TCR beta V segments being productive about 90% or about 30% of the time. The authors later found most CMV-associated TCR beta chains appeared HLA-restricted.

This clonotype was sampled from a girl aged 5-17 years in good health and CMV-seropositive. The sample comprised PBMCs. V is TRBV5-1 and J is TRBJ2-1, with 8 bases matching TRBD2. The CDR3 loop reads CASLPGGGSNEQFF. The CDR3 DNA is TGCGCCAGCCTCCCCGGGGGGGGTAGCAATGAGCAGTTCTTC.